The sequence of this T cell receptor (beta chain) was determined in a study of CD8+CD57+ T cells in acquired aplastic anemia (dated by TCRdb to 2016 to 2018). Regarding the research as a whole: On average, sorted CD4+ and CD8+ cells yielded around 3.5 ug of extracted DNA, with a range of roughly 0.18 to 30 ug.

Genomic DNA was used as template for profiling of TCR beta VDJ combinations and CDR3 sequences. TCR repertoire sequencing was run on an Illumina HiSeq 2000. On the authors' methods: TRBV/TRBJ rearrangement plots, CDR3 size and DJ length profiles, and Simpson's diversity index were used to evaluate the repertoires. The immunodominant clone was defined as the most abundant DNA sequence in deep sequencing data. CDR3 amino acid sequences were checked for sharing between subjects and were compared against published repertoires and the VDJdb database. TCRdb reprocessed the public reads (quality trimming at Q25 with fastp, clone calling with MiXCR) and kept in-frame beta chains. Each entry is one CDR3 protein sequence, shown with its most common DNA and genes. Here the V and J calls rest on TCRdb's processing, not on the authors' analysis. A total of 250,000 to 300,000 distinct CDR3 sequences appear in this sample, approximately 57% of them only once. The top ten constitute roughly 8% of the sample.

Deletion took 3 bases off V and 8 bases off J, with a span of 7 bases between the germline ends. The germline V gene (reference sequence) yields SEHNR for CDR1 and FQNEAQ for CDR2. The CDR3, from cysteine to phenylalanine, totals 12 residues. The read is trimmed to its CDR3 DNA, 36 bases read in frame from base 1. The study deep-sequenced TCR repertoires of sorted CD4+ and CD8+ blood T cells from severe aplastic anemia patients and healthy subjects. Ficoll-Paque density gradient centrifugation was used to isolate peripheral blood mononuclear cells. Before DNA extraction, CD4+ and CD8+ T cells were sorted with FACS or magnetic beads. The full study reports these points: Roughly 30 CD8+ CDR3 sequences were found to be shared between patients and controls, but these sequences appeared to be highly expressed in patients and within the immunodominant clones of the patients. Patients and healthy controls showed no significant difference in CD8+ Simpson's diversity (P=0.060).

Regarding this clonotype: Its antigen is unknown. Qualities for individual bases were not recorded, and no much larger clone is one base off.

This chain is built from TRBV7-9 and TRBJ1-4; the D gene is possibly TRBD1, with 5 bases matching. Material: sorted CD4+, CD8+, or CD8+CD57+ T cells (not recorded which) from PBMCs. The clonotype comes from a human donor with severe aplastic anemia or a healthy control (not recorded which). The sequenced DNA is TGTGCCAGCAGCTTTCCAGGGGAAAAACTGTTTTTT. Translated, it gives CASSFPGEKLFF.